These 6 T cell receptor beta chains share one sample of origin, sequenced in a study of shared clonotypes between healthy human individuals (dated by TCRdb to the early 2020s). The library was made by the immunoSEQ multiplex PCR assay. Imported from immuneACCESS, the table was reduced by TCRdb to in-frame sequences with V and J called. These copies leave out some clones; in studies compared against another copy, an unresolved V gene accounts for under half, and the cause of the remainder is not known. The sample table shows 2,100,000 or so clones, and nearly 97% are seen once. Together, the top ten hold roughly 0.13% of the sample. The specimen sequenced was naive CD4+ T cells sorted from blood. The cell subset or site label here, explained by the study, means: CD45RA+ positively selected. These receptors all come from a man younger than 35 in good health.

The chain recombines TRBV12-1 with TRBJ1-2; TRBD1, the D gene given by the table, was not confirmed from the DNA. TRBV12-1 is noted as a pseudogene. There are 14 residues in the CDR3. This CDR3 is CASSGGPGSYGYTF. DNA of the CDR3: TGTGCCAGCAGCGGGGGCCCGGGGAGCTATGGCTACACCTTC.

The chain joins TRBV11-2 to TRBJ2-5; TRBD1 matches at 7 bases. Germline CDR1 SGHAT, CDR2 FQNNGV. V lost 0 bases and J lost 2; bases outside the gene matches: 6. The CDR3 covers 16 residues. CDR3 DNA sequence: TGTGCCAGCAGCTTAGATTGGACAGGTAGACAAGAGACCCAGTACTTC. Translation: CASSLDWTGRQETQYF.

The V gene is TRBV6-5, the J gene TRBJ1-1; 10 bases align to TRBD1. This CDR3 is 15 amino acids long. Germline-derived CDR1 and CDR2 are MNHEY and SVGAGI. After removal of 5 bases from V and 4 bases from J, the junction contained 7 bases not matched to a gene. CDR3 sequence reads: CASSPGQGIATEAFF. Written as DNA, the CDR3 is TGTGCCAGCAGTCCGGGACAGGGGATTGCCACTGAAGCTTTCTTT.

This CDR3 reads CATKPSGTGVYGYTF. DNA for the CDR3: TGTGCCACCAAACCTTCCGGGACAGGGGTCTATGGCTACACCTTC. The chain recombines TRBV27 with TRBJ1-2; 10 bases agree with TRBD1. Per germline, CDR1 MNHEY and CDR2 SMNVEV (reference sequence). This CDR3 comprises 15 residues. V lost 10 bases and J lost 4; bases outside the gene matches: 12.

The chain recombines TRBV9 with TRBJ2-3, with D uncertain. Trimming took 1 base from V and 2 from J, leaving 8 bases between them. This CDR3 has 14 amino acids. Germline V CDR1 and CDR2: SGDLS, YYNGEE. CDR3 in amino acids: CASSVSLTTDTQYF. DNA for the CDR3: TGTGCCAGCAGCGTATCCCTAACCACAGATACGCAGTATTTT.

This clone was seen more than once but under ten times. This sequence joins TRBV27 and TRBJ2-4; D possibly corresponds to TRBD1 (5 bases). This CDR3 contains 11 residues. Trimming removed 6 bases at V and 9 bases at J, with 9 bases between. Germline V gene sequence: CDR1 MNHEY, CDR2 SMNVEV (reference sequence). The DNA of the CDR3 is TGTGCCAGCAGAGGGGTTGGCATTCAGTACTTC. Amino acid sequence: CASRGVGIQYF.